These 5 T cell receptor beta chains share one sample of origin, sequenced in a study of beta chain features in type 1 diabetes. As every portion of the isolated RNA was reverse transcribed, the sequencing read expressed TCRB transcripts. Only in-frame clones appear in the TCRdb table, and some are missing; sequencing was by immunoSEQ multiplex PCR. The data hold under 550,000 clones, with roughly an eighth observed a single time. Sequencing input: naive CD4+ T cells from blood. The receptors shown here come from a young woman in good health.

A few counts support this clone. V is TRBV15 and J is TRBJ1-1; 8 nucleotides match TRBD1. The germline CDR1 and CDR2 sequences are LNHNV and YYDKDF (reference sequence). The CDR3 runs 16 residues. The ends lost 5 bases at V and 1 base at J; junction bases unmatched: 9. Written as DNA, the CDR3 is TGTGCCACCAGCGGACAGGGATGGGGATGGAACACTGAAGCTTTCTTT. This gives the protein CATSGQGWGWNTEAFF.

This clone occurred a few times. The chain recombines TRBV7-9 with TRBJ2-1; TRBD2 matches 9 bases. Germline CDR1 SEHNR, CDR2 FQNEAQ (reference sequence). The CDR3 has 15 amino acids. Losses at the gene ends were 5 bases for V and 1 base for J; bases not matched to a gene: 3. The CDR3 sequence is CASSRSGSSYNEQFF. For the CDR3, the DNA is TGTGCCAGCAGCCGTAGCGGGAGTTCCTACAATGAGCAGTTCTTC.

This clone has only a few counts. The chain links TRBV15 to TRBJ1-2; 7 bases agree with TRBD1. This CDR3 is built from 15 residues. Germline assignment: CDR1 LNHNV and CDR2 YYDKDF (reference sequence). V lost 3 bases to trimming and J lost 4 bases; unmatched junction nucleotides: 8. For the CDR3, the DNA is TGTGCCACCAGCAGTCTCCAAGACAGGGCCTATGGCTACACCTTC. Encoded protein: CATSSLQDRAYGYTF. Based on the CDR3 plus reference TRBV15 and TRBJ1-2, the full variable domain is DAMVIQNPRYQVTQFGKPVTLSCSQTLNHNVMYWYQQKSSQAPKLLFHYYDKDFNNEADTPDNFQSRRPNTSFCFLDIRSPGLGDTAMYLCATSSLQDRAYGYTFGSGTRLTVV.

This clone was recorded a few times. This chain connects TRBV25-1 to TRBJ2-2; possible D gene TRBD1, 5 bases. The CDR3 has 15 amino acids. Germline lookup yields CDR1 MGHDK and CDR2 SYGVNS. V lost 3 bases and J lost 6, with 14 bases in between. Written as DNA, the CDR3 is TGTGCCAGCAGTGAGTTTAGGGGCCAACCCGGGGAGCTGTTTTTT. This sequence encodes CASSEFRGQPGELFF.

This clone turned up a few times. V gene TRBV5-6 combines with J gene TRBJ2-3; possible D gene TRBD1, 6 bases. Looked up from germline, CDR1 is SGHDT and CDR2 is YYEEEE. V lost 4 bases, J lost 0 bases, and 12 bases lay in between. This CDR3 contains 15 residues. The CDR3 DNA is TGTGCCAGCAGCCTTAACGGACAGAGCACAGATACGCAGTATTTT. Translation gives CASSLNGQSTDTQYF.